This entry lists 7 T cell receptor beta chains sequenced from one sample in a study of blood T cell repertoires in COVID-19 (TCRdb year 2020). The library was made by the immunoSEQ multiplex PCR assay. This is the immuneACCESS table as TCRdb keeps it, with only in-frame sequences that have V and J called. A part of the clones is gone; compared with another copy, unresolved V genes explain less than half, and the rest is unexplained. This sample comprises 200,000 to 250,000 clones, 85% of them detected only once. The ten largest clonotypes hold about 2.4% of the sample. The sequencing sample was made of peripheral blood. The receptors originated from a woman aged 70-85 years with COVID-19, enrolled during active disease.

This CDR3 reads CASSEGQDVLGTEAFF. The CDR3 bases are TGTGCCAGCAGCGAGGGACAGGATGTTTTGGGCACTGAAGCTTTCTTT. V gene TRBV7-9 combines with J gene TRBJ1-1; 8 nucleotides match TRBD1. Germline values: CDR1 SEHNR, CDR2 FQNEAQ (reference sequence). This CDR3 is 16 amino acids long. J was trimmed by 4 bases and V by 5 bases; bases with no gene match: 12. The entire variable domain, with the rest obtained from reference TRBV7-9 and TRBJ1-1, is as follows: DTGVSQNPRHKITKRGQNVTFRCDPISEHNRLYWYRQTLGQGPEFLTYFQNEAQLEKSRLLSDRFSAERPKGSFSTLEIQRTEQGDSAMYLCASSEGQDVLGTEAFFGQGTRLTVV.

This chain uses TRBV9 with TRBJ1-1, with D unresolved. The germline V and J ends were trimmed by 4 bases and 5 bases, with 12 bases remaining between them. Germline loops: CDR1 SGDLS, CDR2 YYNGEE. The length of the CDR3 is 13 residues. The CDR3 region is CASSTHHGTEAFF. The CDR3 DNA is TGTGCCAGCAGCACCCACCACGGGACTGAAGCTTTCTTT.

The rearrangement uses TRBV19 and TRBJ1-2; D remains unclear. This CDR3 comprises 13 residues. V was clipped by 10 bases and J by 4 bases, with 16 bases between them. From germline, CDR1 is LNHDA and CDR2 SQIVND (reference sequence). The DNA for the CDR3 is TGTGCCACTTCCGGTGGAGCCTTCTATGGCTACACCTTC. Translated, it gives CATSGGAFYGYTF.

The rearrangement joins TRBV18 to TRBJ2-3; D not resolved. The V and J ends lost 3 bases and 5 bases respectively, with 9 bases between them. The germline V gene encodes CDR1 KGHSH and CDR2 LQKENI. This CDR3 region has 13 residues. The CDR3 sequence: CASSPSKQDTQYF. The CDR3 nucleotides are TGTGCCAGCTCACCGTCTAAGCAAGATACGCAGTATTTT.

The chain has TRBV5-6 and TRBJ1-2; D uncertain. Germline V lookup: CDR1 SGHDT, CDR2 YYEEEE. CDR3 size: 15 residues. V lost 1 base, J lost 0 bases, and 10 bases lay in between. The DNA of the CDR3 is TGTGCCAGCAGCTTGTCCGGCGGATCTAACTATGGCTACACCTTC. Amino acid sequence: CASSLSGGSNYGYTF.

V gene TRBV25-1 combines with J gene TRBJ1-1; D call uncertain. Germline assignment: CDR1 MGHDK and CDR2 SYGVNS. The V gene lost 6 bases and the J gene lost 7 bases, with 15 bases spanning the gap. The CDR3 covers 13 residues. In DNA, the CDR3 is TGTGCCAGCAGCGACACCTTCCAAAGTGAAGCTTTCTTT. Translated: CASSDTFQSEAFF.

The chain recombines TRBV6-5 with TRBJ2-1, with 13 bases that match TRBD2. The CDR3 runs to 15 residues. Germline CDR1 is MNHEY and CDR2 is SVGAGI. The V and J ends lost 0 bases and 10 bases, in that order; junction bases with no gene match: 3. CDR3 DNA sequence: TGTGCCAGCAGTTACTCGACTAGCGGGGGGCAAGAGCAGTTCTTC. It encodes CASSYSTSGGQEQFF.